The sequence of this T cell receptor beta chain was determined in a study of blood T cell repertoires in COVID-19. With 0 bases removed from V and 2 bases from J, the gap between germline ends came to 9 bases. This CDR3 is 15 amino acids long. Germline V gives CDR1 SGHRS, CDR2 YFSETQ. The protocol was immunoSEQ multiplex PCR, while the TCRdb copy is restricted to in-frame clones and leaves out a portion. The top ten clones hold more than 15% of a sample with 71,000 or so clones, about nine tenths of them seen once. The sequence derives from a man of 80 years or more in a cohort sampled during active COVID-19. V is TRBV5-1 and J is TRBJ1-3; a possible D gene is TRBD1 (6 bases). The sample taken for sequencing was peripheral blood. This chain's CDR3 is CASSLVSGAGNTIYF. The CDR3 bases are TGCGCCAGCAGCTTGGTGTCAGGGGCTGGAAACACCATATATTTT.